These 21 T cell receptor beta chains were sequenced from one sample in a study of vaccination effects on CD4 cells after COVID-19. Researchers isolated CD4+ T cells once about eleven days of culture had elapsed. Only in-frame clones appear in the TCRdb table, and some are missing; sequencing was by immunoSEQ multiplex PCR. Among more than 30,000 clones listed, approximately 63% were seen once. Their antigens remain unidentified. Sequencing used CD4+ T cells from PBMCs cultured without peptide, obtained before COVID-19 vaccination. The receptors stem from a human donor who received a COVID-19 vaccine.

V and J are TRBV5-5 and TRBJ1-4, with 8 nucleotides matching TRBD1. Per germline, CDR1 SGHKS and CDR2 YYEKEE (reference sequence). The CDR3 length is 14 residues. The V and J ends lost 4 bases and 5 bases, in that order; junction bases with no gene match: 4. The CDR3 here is CASSAGQANEKLFF. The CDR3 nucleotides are TGTGCCAGCAGCGCGGGACAGGCAAATGAAAAACTGTTTTTT.

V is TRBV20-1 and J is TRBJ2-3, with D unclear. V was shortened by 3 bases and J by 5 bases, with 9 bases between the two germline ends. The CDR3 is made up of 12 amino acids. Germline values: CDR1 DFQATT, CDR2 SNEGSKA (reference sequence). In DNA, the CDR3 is TGCAGTGCTAGTGAGGTGGGAGATACGCAGTATTTT. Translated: CSASEVGDTQYF.

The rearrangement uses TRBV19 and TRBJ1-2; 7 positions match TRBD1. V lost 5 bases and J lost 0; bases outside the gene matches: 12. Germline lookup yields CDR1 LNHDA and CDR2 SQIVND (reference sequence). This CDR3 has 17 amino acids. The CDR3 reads CASSLQGNSPANYGYTF. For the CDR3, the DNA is TGTGCCAGTAGTTTACAGGGGAACAGCCCGGCTAACTATGGCTACACCTTC.

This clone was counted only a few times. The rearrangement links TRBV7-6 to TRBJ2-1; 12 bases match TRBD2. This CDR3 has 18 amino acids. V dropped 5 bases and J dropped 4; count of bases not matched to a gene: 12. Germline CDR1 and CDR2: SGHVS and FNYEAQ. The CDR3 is CASSPRTQGTSGYNEQFF. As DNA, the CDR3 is TGTGCCAGCAGCCCCAGGACCCAGGGGACTAGCGGGTACAATGAGCAGTTCTTC.

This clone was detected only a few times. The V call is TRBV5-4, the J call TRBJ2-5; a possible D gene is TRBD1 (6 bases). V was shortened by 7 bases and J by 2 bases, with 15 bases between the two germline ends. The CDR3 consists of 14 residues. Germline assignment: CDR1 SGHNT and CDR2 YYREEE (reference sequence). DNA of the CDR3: TGTGCCAGCGGTAGAGGGGGATGGCAAGAGACCCAGTACTTC. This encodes CASGRGGWQETQYF.

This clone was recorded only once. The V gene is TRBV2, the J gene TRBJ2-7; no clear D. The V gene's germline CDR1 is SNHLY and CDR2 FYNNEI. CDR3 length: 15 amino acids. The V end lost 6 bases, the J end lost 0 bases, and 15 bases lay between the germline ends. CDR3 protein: CASRQTAGYSYEQYF. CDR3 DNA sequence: TGTGCCAGCAGACAAACCGCCGGATACTCCTACGAGCAGTACTTC.

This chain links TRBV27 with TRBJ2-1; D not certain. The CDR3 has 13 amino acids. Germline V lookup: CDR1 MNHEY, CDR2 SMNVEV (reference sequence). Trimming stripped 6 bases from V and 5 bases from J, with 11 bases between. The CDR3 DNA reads TGTGCCAGCAGGTCGGGTCTAGACAATGAGCAGTTCTTC. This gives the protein CASRSGLDNEQFF.

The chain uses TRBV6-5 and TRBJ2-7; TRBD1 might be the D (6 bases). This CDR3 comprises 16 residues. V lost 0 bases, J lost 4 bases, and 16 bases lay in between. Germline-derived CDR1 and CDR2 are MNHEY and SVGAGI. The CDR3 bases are TGTGCCAGCAGTTACTCAAAAAGGGACAACCGATACGAGCAGTACTTC. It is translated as CASSYSKRDNRYEQYF.

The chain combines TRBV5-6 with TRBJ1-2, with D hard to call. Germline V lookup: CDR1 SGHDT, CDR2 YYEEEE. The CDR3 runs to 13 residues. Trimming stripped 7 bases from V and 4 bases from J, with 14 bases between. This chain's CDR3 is CASGDAVSYGYTF. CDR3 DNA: TGTGCCAGCGGTGACGCAGTGTCCTATGGCTACACCTTC.

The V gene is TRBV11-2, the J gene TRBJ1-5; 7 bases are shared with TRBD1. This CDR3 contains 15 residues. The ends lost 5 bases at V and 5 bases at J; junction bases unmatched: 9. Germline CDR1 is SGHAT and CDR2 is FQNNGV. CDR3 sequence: CASSIGEGAHQPQHF. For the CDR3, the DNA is TGTGCCAGCAGCATTGGCGAGGGGGCGCATCAGCCCCAGCATTTT.

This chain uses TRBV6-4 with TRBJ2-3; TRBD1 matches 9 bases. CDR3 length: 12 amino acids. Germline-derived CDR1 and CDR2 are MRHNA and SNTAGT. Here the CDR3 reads CAGTGSTDTQYF. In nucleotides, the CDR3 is TGTGCTGGGACAGGGAGCACAGATACGCAGTATTTT.

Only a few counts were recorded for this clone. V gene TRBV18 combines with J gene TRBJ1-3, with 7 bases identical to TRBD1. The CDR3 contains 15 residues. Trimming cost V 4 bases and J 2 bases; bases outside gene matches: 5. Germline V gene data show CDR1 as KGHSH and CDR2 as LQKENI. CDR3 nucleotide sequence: TGTGCCAGCTCACAAGACAGGGTCACTGGAAACACCATATATTTT. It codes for CASSQDRVTGNTIYF. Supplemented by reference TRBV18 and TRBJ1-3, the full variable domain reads NAGVMQNPRHLVRRRGQEARLRCSPMKGHSHVYWYRQLPEEGLKFMVYLQKENIIDESGMPKERFSAEFPKEGPSILRIQQVVRGDSAAYFCASSQDRVTGNTIYFGEGSWLTVV.

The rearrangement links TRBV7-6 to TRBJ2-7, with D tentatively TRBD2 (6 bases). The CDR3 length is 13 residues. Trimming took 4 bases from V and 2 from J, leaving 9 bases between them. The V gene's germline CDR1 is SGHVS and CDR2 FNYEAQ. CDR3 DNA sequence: TGTGCCAGCAGCTCTCTAGCGACCTACGAGCAGTACTTC. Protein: CASSSLATYEQYF. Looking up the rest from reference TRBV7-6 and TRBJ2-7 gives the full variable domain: GAGVSQSPRYKVTKRGQDVALRCDPISGHVSLYWYRQALGQGPEFLTYFNYEAQQDKSGLPNDRFSAERPEGSISTLTIQRTEQRDSAMYRCASSSLATYEQYFGPGTRLTVT.

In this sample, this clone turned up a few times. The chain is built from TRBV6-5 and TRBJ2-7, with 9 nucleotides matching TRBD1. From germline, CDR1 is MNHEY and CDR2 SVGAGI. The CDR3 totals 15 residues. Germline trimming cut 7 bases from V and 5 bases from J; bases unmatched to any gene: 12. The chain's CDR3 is CASIEPGQGFHEQYF. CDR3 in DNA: TGTGCCAGCATCGAACCGGGACAGGGCTTCCACGAGCAGTACTTC.

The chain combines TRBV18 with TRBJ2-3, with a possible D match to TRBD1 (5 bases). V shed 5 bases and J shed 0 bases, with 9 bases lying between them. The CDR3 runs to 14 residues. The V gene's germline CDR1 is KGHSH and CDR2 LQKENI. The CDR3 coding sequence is TGTGCCAGCTCAGATGACAGAAGCACAGATACGCAGTATTTT. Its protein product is CASSDDRSTDTQYF.

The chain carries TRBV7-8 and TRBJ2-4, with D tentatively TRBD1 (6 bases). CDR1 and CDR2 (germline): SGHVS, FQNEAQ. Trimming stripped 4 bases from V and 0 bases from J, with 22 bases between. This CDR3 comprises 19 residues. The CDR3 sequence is CASSSSDSRILLAKNIQYF. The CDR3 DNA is TGTGCCAGCAGCTCCTCGGACAGTAGAATACTACTAGCCAAAAACATTCAGTACTTC.

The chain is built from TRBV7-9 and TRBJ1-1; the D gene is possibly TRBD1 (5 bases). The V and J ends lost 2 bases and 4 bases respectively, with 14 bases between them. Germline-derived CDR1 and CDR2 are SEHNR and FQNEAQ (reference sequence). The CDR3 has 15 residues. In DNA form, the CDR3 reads TGTGCCAGCAGCTTAAGTAGGGGTTGGGGCACTGAAGCTTTCTTT. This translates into CASSLSRGWGTEAFF.

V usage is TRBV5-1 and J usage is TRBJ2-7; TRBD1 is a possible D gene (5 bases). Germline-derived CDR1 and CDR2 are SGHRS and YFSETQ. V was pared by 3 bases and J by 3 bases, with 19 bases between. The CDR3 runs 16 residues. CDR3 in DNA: TGCGCCAGCAGCTACGGTATCGGCAGGGCCAACTACGAGCAGTACTTC. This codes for CASSYGIGRANYEQYF.

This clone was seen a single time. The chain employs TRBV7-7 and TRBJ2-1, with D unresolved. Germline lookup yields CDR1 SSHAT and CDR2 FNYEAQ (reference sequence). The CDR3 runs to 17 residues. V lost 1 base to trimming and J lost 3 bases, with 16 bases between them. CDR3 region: CASSLEGSRTFYNEQFF. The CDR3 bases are TGTGCCAGCAGCTTAGAAGGTAGCCGAACCTTCTACAATGAGCAGTTCTTC.

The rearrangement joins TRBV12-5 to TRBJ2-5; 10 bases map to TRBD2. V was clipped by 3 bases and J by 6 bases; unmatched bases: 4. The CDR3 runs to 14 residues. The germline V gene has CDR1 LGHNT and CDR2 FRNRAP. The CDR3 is CASGFTSGMQTQYF. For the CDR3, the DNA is TGTGCTAGTGGTTTTACTAGCGGGATGCAGACCCAGTACTTC.

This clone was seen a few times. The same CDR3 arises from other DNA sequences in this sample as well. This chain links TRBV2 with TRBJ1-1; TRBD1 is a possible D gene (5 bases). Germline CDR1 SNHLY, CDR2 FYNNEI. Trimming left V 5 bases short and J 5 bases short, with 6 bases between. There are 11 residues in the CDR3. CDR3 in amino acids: CASSQGTEAFF. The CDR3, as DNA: TGTGCCAGCAGTCAGGGAACTGAAGCTTTCTTT.